This T cell receptor (beta chain) came from a study of monozygotic twins with inflammatory bowel disease. For every donor, one blood sample of about 2.5 ml was drawn. After re-calling the 5' RACE reads, TCRdb lists one entry per CDR3 protein, DNA absent. Its table records around 400,000 distinct CDR3 sequences. Sequenced input: blood. The sequence derives from a human donor with ulcerative colitis or Crohn's disease, or a healthy co-twin of an affected twin (not recorded which).

The CDR3 loop is CASSLGQGTANTEAFF. This chain connects TRBV5-1 to TRBJ1-1; lacking DNA, the TRBD1 call made by TCRdb goes unchecked. This CDR3 is built from 16 residues. The germline V gene has CDR1 SGHRS and CDR2 YFSETQ.